The 25 T cell receptor beta chains below all came from one sample that was sequenced in a study of T cells in localized non-small cell lung cancer. Repertoires were generated with immunoSEQ multiplex PCR, while TCRdb's copy carries only in-frame clones and drops some. The table includes tens of thousands of clones, more than 75% detected once. Specimen: PBMCs, collected before any cancer treatment. The receptors shown here come from a woman aged 35 to 70 with stage II squamous cell lung carcinoma.

The J gene is TRBJ2-5, the V gene TRBV18; no reliable D call. Germline CDR1 and CDR2: KGHSH and LQKENI. The CDR3 spans 13 residues. V gave up 1 base and J gave up 2 bases, with 5 bases separating them. The CDR3 nucleotides read TGTGCCAGCTCACCACGCCAGCAAGAGACCCAGTACTTC. Translating it yields CASSPRQQETQYF.

This clone was seen only a few times. This chain connects TRBV18 to TRBJ2-7, with D possibly matching TRBD2 (6 bases). Germline values: CDR1 KGHSH, CDR2 LQKENI. Trimming cost V 3 bases and J 7 bases, with 13 bases left between them. The CDR3 runs 13 residues. The CDR3 reads CASSPSGLPEQYF. The CDR3 DNA sequence: TGTGCCAGCTCACCCTCGGGACTTCCTGAGCAGTACTTC.

The J gene is TRBJ2-3, the V gene TRBV9; 8 bases are a match to TRBD1. CDR3 length: 15 residues. V dropped 3 bases and J dropped 4; count of bases not matched to a gene: 7. Germline V gene sequence: CDR1 SGDLS, CDR2 YYNGEE. The CDR3 sequence: CASSGGTGGADTQYF. The CDR3 DNA follows: TGTGCCAGCAGCGGCGGAACAGGGGGAGCAGATACGCAGTATTTT. Complete variable domain (other parts from reference TRBV9 and TRBJ2-3): DSGVTQTPKHLITATGQRVTLRCSPRSGDLSVYWYQQSLDQGLQFLIQYYNGEERAKGNILERFSAQQFPDLHSELNLSSLELGDSALYFCASSGGTGGADTQYFGPGTRLTVL.

This rearrangement joins TRBV5-1 to TRBJ2-5; TRBD1 agrees at 10 bases. The CDR3 runs to 15 residues. Germline CDR1 SGHRS, CDR2 YFSETQ. V lost 0 bases, J lost 5 bases, and 4 bases stayed unmatched. The CDR3 loop reads CASSLGQGARETQYF. The CDR3 bases are TGCGCCAGCAGCTTGGGACAGGGGGCGCGGGAGACCCAGTACTTC. The full variable domain, rest sourced from reference TRBV5-1 and TRBJ2-5, is KAGVTQTPRYLIKTRGQQVTLSCSPISGHRSVSWYQQTPGQGLQFLFEYFSETQRNKGNFPGRFSGRQFSNSRSEMNVSTLELGDSALYLCASSLGQGARETQYFGPGTRLLVL.

The chain carries TRBV5-1 and TRBJ2-1; no reliable D call. The V end was cut by 4 bases, the J end by 7 bases, with 9 bases between. Germline-derived CDR1 and CDR2 are SGHRS and YFSETQ. This CDR3 contains 12 residues. Here the CDR3 DNA reads TGCGCCAGCAGCGCTACTATGAATGAGCAGTTCTTC. The encoded protein is CASSATMNEQFF.

The rearrangement joins TRBV7-9 to TRBJ1-1; D is possibly TRBD1 (5 bases). V was pared by 5 bases and J by 0 bases, with 13 bases between. There are 15 residues in the CDR3. Germline loops: CDR1 SEHNR, CDR2 FQNEAQ (reference sequence). CDR3 in DNA: TGTGCCAGCAGCCGACCCCCAGGGATGAACACTGAAGCTTTCTTT. Protein: CASSRPPGMNTEAFF.

Note on this clone: Compared with germline, one end of the junction differs, possibly owing to a read error. This rearrangement joins TRBV2 to TRBJ2-1; D is possibly TRBD1 or TRBD2 (5 bases each). CDR1 and CDR2 from the germline V gene are SNHLY and FYNNEI. There are 12 residues in the CDR3. In DNA form, the CDR3 reads TGTGCCAGCCGTGACGAGGGGCCTAGCTTTCTCTTC. This gives the protein CASRDEGPSFLF.

The DNA for the CDR3 is TGTGCCAGCGGCTCAGGCGGAGACGAGCAGTACTTC. It yields the protein CASGSGGDEQYF. J is TRBJ2-7 and V is TRBV14, with unresolved D. This CDR3 comprises 12 residues. Trimming stripped 8 bases from V and 5 bases from J, with 13 bases between. Germline V lookup: CDR1 SGHDN, CDR2 FVKESK.

The rearrangement uses TRBV4-3 and TRBJ2-5; 7 bases are shared with TRBD2. This CDR3 has 16 amino acids. The V segment lost 1 base and the J segment 2 bases; nucleotides outside the gene matches: 7. In germline, CDR1 is LGHNA, CDR2 YSLEER. The CDR3 reads CASSQGWGGKQETQYF. CDR3 sequence (DNA): TGCGCCAGCAGCCAAGGGTGGGGAGGGAAGCAAGAGACCCAGTACTTC.

The CDR3 nucleotides read TGTGCCAGCAGCCAAGTCCAGGAAAATGAAAAACTGTTTTTT. Translation: CASSQVQENEKLFF. This sequence joins TRBV4-2 and TRBJ1-4; D is unclear. From germline, CDR1 is LGHNA and CDR2 YNFKEQ. The length of the CDR3 is 14 residues. V shed 1 base and J shed 5 bases, with 8 bases lying between them.

The chain couples TRBV4-2 to TRBJ2-2; 9 bases agree with TRBD1. The V gene's germline CDR1 is LGHNA and CDR2 YNFKEQ. The CDR3 contains 22 residues. V gave up 1 base and J gave up 5 bases; unmatched junction bases: 23. The CDR3, as DNA: TGTGCCAGCAGCCAAGCAGGGCCACCGGGACAGGGAACCCCCCCCGAAACCGGGGAGCTGTTTTTT. Translated, it gives CASSQAGPPGQGTPPETGELFF.

This chain joins TRBV27 and TRBJ2-5; D unresolved. CDR3 size: 13 residues. V shed 5 bases and J shed 5 bases, with 12 bases lying between them. The V gene's germline CDR1 is MNHEY and CDR2 SMNVEV (reference sequence). The CDR3 protein is CASSPSYWETQYF. The DNA of the CDR3 is TGTGCCAGCAGTCCGTCCTACTGGGAGACCCAGTACTTC.

The genes are TRBV10-3 and TRBJ1-2, with D tentatively TRBD1 (5 bases). From germline, CDR1 is ENHRY and CDR2 SYGVKD. V lost 6 bases, J lost 6 bases, and 17 bases lay in between. The CDR3 consists of 14 residues. Here the CDR3 reads CAISAGRSTNGYTF. The CDR3 coding sequence is TGTGCCATCAGCGCGGGACGGTCCACGAATGGCTACACCTTC.

The CDR3 DNA reads TGTGCCAGCAGCTTAGCAGGGGGATATGGCTACACCTTC. Translated, it gives CASSLAGGYGYTF. The rearrangement uses TRBV7-9 and TRBJ1-2; maybe TRBD1 (6 bases). The CDR3 totals 13 residues. Germline values: CDR1 SEHNR, CDR2 FQNEAQ (reference sequence). With 0 bases removed from V and 5 bases from J, the gap between germline ends came to 7 bases. Full variable domain (missing parts from reference TRBV7-9 and TRBJ1-2): DTGVSQNPRHKITKRGQNVTFRCDPISEHNRLYWYRQTLGQGPEFLTYFQNEAQLEKSRLLSDRFSAERPKGSFSTLEIQRTEQGDSAMYLCASSLAGGYGYTFGSGTRLTVV.

The chain combines TRBV19 with TRBJ2-3; tentatively, D is TRBD1 or TRBD2 (7 bases each). Per germline, CDR1 LNHDA and CDR2 SQIVND (reference sequence). The ends were cut back, 5 bases at V and 3 bases at J, with 15 bases in the middle. CDR3 size: 15 residues. CDR3 nucleotide sequence: TGTGCCAGTAGTCGAGACAGGGAGGGGACAGATACGCAGTATTTT. Protein product: CASSRDREGTDTQYF.

This rearrangement joins TRBV18 to TRBJ1-2, with D possibly TRBD1 on 6 matching bases. Germline V gene lookup returns CDR1 KGHSH and CDR2 LQKENI. Trimming left V 0 bases short and J 4 bases short, with 6 bases between. This CDR3 is built from 13 residues. CDR3: CASSPPGGYGYTF. The CDR3, as DNA: TGTGCCAGCTCACCACCAGGGGGCTATGGCTACACCTTC. The full variable domain, rest sourced from reference TRBV18 and TRBJ1-2, is NAGVMQNPRHLVRRRGQEARLRCSPMKGHSHVYWYRQLPEEGLKFMVYLQKENIIDESGMPKERFSAEFPKEGPSILRIQQVVRGDSAAYFCASSPPGGYGYTFGSGTRLTVV.

DNA of the CDR3: TGTGCCAGCAGTCCCAGGGGGAAGGGCCGGACCGGGGAGCTGTTTTTT. Residues: CASSPRGKGRTGELFF. The rearrangement links TRBV28 to TRBJ2-2, with 7 positions matching TRBD1. Trimming removed 5 bases from V and 5 bases from J; junction bases left unmatched: 11. Germline CDR1 MDHEN, CDR2 SYDVKM. The CDR3 totals 16 residues.

This rearrangement joins TRBV7-6 to TRBJ2-5; possibly TRBD2 for D (5 bases). The CDR3 extends over 14 amino acids. The germline V and J ends were trimmed by 5 bases and 7 bases, with 17 bases remaining between them. The germline V gene has CDR1 SGHVS and CDR2 FNYEAQ. As DNA, the CDR3 is TGTGCCAGCAGCCCCGGGGTTACAAGAACGACCCAGTACTTC. Its translation: CASSPGVTRTTQYF.

The chain uses TRBV5-1 and TRBJ2-1; 15 bases agree with TRBD2. The CDR3 runs to 20 residues. Germline loops: CDR1 SGHRS, CDR2 YFSETQ. V dropped 2 bases and J dropped 0; count of bases not matched to a gene: 9. The CDR3 DNA is TGCGCCAGCAGCTTCAGATCCGGGACTAGCGGGAGGAGCTCCTACAATGAGCAGTTCTTC. Its protein product is CASSFRSGTSGRSSYNEQFF.

The rearrangement links TRBV7-2 to TRBJ2-4; D perhaps matches TRBD2 (6 bases). The V gene lost 5 bases and the J gene lost 2 bases, with 10 bases spanning the gap. The CDR3 runs to 14 residues. Germline CDR1 reads SGHTA; CDR2 reads FQGNSA. The CDR3 protein is CASSPGLSKNIQYF. The CDR3 DNA reads as TGTGCCAGCAGCCCGGGACTGTCCAAAAACATTCAGTACTTC.

The CDR3 loop reads CASSWGSGRTDTQYF. CDR3 DNA sequence: TGTGCCAGCAGCTGGGGGAGCGGGCGAACGGATACGCAGTATTTT. The gene calls are TRBV5-4 and TRBJ2-3; a possible D gene is TRBD2 (6 bases). V was cut by 3 bases and J by 6 bases, with 17 bases left in between. The CDR3 has 15 residues. CDR1 and CDR2 (germline): SGHNT, YYREEE (reference sequence).

The genes are TRBV9 and TRBJ2-7; 11 bases line up with TRBD2. Germline V gene data show CDR1 as SGDLS and CDR2 as YYNGEE. The CDR3 totals 15 residues. V dropped 3 bases and J dropped 7; count of bases not matched to a gene: 9. DNA of the CDR3: TGTGCCAGCAGCGGGACGACTAGCGGGATGGGTGAGCAGTACTTC. Its protein product is CASSGTTSGMGEQYF.

J is TRBJ2-2 and V is TRBV29-1; D gene unclear. CDR1 and CDR2 from the germline V gene are SQVTM and ANQGSEA. Trimming took off 4 bases at V and 1 base at J, with 10 bases between the two ends. This CDR3 spans 14 amino acids. CDR3 sequence: CSVGHTVNTGELFF. In DNA form, the CDR3 reads TGCAGCGTTGGGCACACTGTGAACACCGGGGAGCTGTTTTTT.

The chain links TRBV29-1 to TRBJ1-4; maybe TRBD1 (6 bases). V dropped 4 bases and J dropped 5 bases, with 11 bases sitting between them. Germline V gives CDR1 SQVTM, CDR2 ANQGSEA. CDR3 length: 13 amino acids. The CDR3 nucleotides read TGCAGCGTTGGAGGGGGATCCAATGAAAAACTGTTTTTT. The encoded protein is CSVGGGSNEKLFF.

The genes are TRBV5-5 and TRBJ2-7, with a possible D match to TRBD2 (5 bases). CDR1 SGHKS and CDR2 YYEKEE come from the germline V gene (reference sequence). The CDR3 contains 13 residues. V shed 6 bases and J shed 6 bases, with 16 bases lying between them. The CDR3, as DNA: TGTGCCAGCACCTCTGCGGGTGCTAGCGAGCAGTACTTC. Translation gives CASTSAGASEQYF.